The 10 T cell receptor beta chains below come from one sample, sequenced in a study of cytomegalovirus exposure and HLA in healthy donors. PCR used 60 Vbeta primers and 13 Jbeta primers. Clones were sequenced by immunoSEQ multiplex PCR, and TCRdb holds only the in-frame ones, with some missing. The sample shows some 150,000 clones, roughly 85% of them seen only once. What was sequenced was PBMCs. These receptors all come from a man aged 40-49 years in good health and CMV-seronegative.

V is TRBV7-9 and J is TRBJ2-7; 11 nucleotides line up with TRBD1. V shed 3 bases and J 4 bases; nucleotides not matched to a gene: 5. This CDR3 comprises 15 residues. The germline V gene encodes CDR1 SEHNR and CDR2 FQNEAQ (reference sequence). The CDR3 nucleotides read TGTGCCAGCAGCTTGGGGACAGGGGGAGGGTACGAGCAGTACTTC. Translated, it gives CASSLGTGGGYEQYF.

Only one count was recorded for this clone. The J gene is TRBJ2-5, the V gene TRBV5-4, with TRBD2 as a possible D gene (6 bases). Germline assignment: CDR1 SGHNT and CDR2 YYREEE (reference sequence). V was shortened by 4 bases and J by 5 bases, with 18 bases between the two germline ends. The CDR3 runs 15 residues. In DNA form, the CDR3 reads TGTGCCAGCAGCGGCCCGGGACTGATGAGGGAGACCCAGTACTTC. This translates into CASSGPGLMRETQYF.

The rearrangement joins TRBV11-2 to TRBJ2-3, with D unclear. V lost 4 bases to trimming and J lost 4 bases, with 6 bases between them. The germline gives CDR1 SGHAT, CDR2 FQNNGV. The CDR3 loop spans 12 amino acids. CDR3 amino acids: CASSSRADTQYF. The CDR3 region has the DNA TGTGCCAGCAGCTCTAGAGCAGATACGCAGTATTTT.

The rearrangement uses TRBV28 and TRBJ2-2; 8 bases agree with TRBD2. CDR1 and CDR2 (germline): MDHEN, SYDVKM. V shed 7 bases, J shed 6 bases, and the junction held 7 bases outside the gene matches. The CDR3 is 14 amino acids. CDR3 region: CASNPRGGPGELFF. The CDR3 bases are TGTGCCAGCAACCCTCGGGGGGGGCCCGGGGAGCTGTTTTTT.

The V call is TRBV27, the J call TRBJ1-3; D call uncertain. This CDR3 comprises 15 residues. The germline V gene has CDR1 MNHEY and CDR2 SMNVEV (reference sequence). V gave up 3 bases and J gave up 2 bases, with 11 bases separating them. As DNA, the CDR3 is TGTGCCAGCAGTTTGTCCTCCCTTCCTGGAAACACCATATATTTT. The encoded protein is CASSLSSLPGNTIYF.

In its sample, this clone was seen once. This chain joins TRBV5-1 and TRBJ2-7; 7 bases are a match to TRBD2. The CDR3 is 15 amino acids. Germline V lookup: CDR1 SGHRS, CDR2 YFSETQ. Trimming removed 0 bases from V and 3 bases from J; junction bases left unmatched: 6. Here the CDR3 DNA reads TGCGCCAGCAGCTTGGATGGCGGGAGTGTCTACGAGCAGTACTTC. Translated: CASSLDGGSVYEQYF.

The V and J genes are TRBV5-1 and TRBJ2-7, with 7 nucleotides matching TRBD2. The CDR3 consists of 16 residues. V trimming: 1 base; J trimming: 5 bases; junction bases outside the gene matches: 12. The germline gives CDR1 SGHRS, CDR2 YFSETQ. The CDR3 region is CASSLTPGGGGDEQYF. The CDR3 DNA follows: TGCGCCAGCAGCTTGACCCCTGGGGGGGGAGGTGACGAGCAGTACTTC.

The chain links TRBV29-1 to TRBJ2-2, with 10 bases aligning to TRBD1. CDR1 is SQVTM and CDR2 is ANQGSEA in the germline V gene. The CDR3 runs to 16 residues. V dropped 7 bases and J dropped 5; count of bases not matched to a gene: 13. CDR3 loop: CSGGGGRTGGTGELFF. CDR3 nucleotide sequence: TGCAGCGGCGGCGGTGGAAGGACAGGGGGAACCGGGGAGCTGTTTTTT.

The chain has TRBV5-8 and TRBJ1-5; 9 bases match TRBD1. Germline CDR1 reads SGHTS; CDR2 reads YDEGEE. Losses at the gene ends were 4 bases for V and 4 bases for J; bases not matched to a gene: 3. The CDR3 loop spans 14 amino acids. The CDR3 DNA reads TGTGCCAGCAGCCGCGGACAGGGGAATCAGCCCCAGCATTTT. This gives the protein CASSRGQGNQPQHF.

The V call is TRBV29-1, the J call TRBJ2-1; maybe TRBD2 (6 bases). Germline V gene sequence: CDR1 SQVTM, CDR2 ANQGSEA. The CDR3 has 14 amino acids. V was trimmed by 6 bases and J by 6 bases, leaving 18 bases between them. This chain's CDR3 is CSVENRDLANEQFF. CDR3 sequence (DNA): TGCAGCGTAGAAAACCGGGACTTGGCCAATGAGCAGTTCTTC.